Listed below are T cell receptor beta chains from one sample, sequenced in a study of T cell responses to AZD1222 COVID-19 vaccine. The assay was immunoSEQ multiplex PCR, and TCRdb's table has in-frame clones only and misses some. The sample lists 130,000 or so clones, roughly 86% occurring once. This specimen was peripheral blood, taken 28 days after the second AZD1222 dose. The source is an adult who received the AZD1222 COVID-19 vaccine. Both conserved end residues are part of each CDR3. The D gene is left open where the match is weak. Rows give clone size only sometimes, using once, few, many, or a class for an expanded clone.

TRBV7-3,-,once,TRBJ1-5,TGTGCCAGCAGCTTAAAACCACGGAGGGGAGGCAATCAGCCCCAGCATTTT,CASSLKPRRGGNQPQHF
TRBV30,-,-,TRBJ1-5,TGTGCCTACGGGGCAGAAAATAGCAATCAGCCCCAGCATTTT,CAYGAENSNQPQHF
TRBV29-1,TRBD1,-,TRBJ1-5,TGCAGCGTCGGGACAGGGGGTGGGTCTGGCAATCAGCCCCAGCATTTT,CSVGTGGGSGNQPQHF
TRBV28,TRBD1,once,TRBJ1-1,TGTGCCAGCAGCCTGGACAGGGGTAGAACTTTCTTT,CASSLDRGRTFF
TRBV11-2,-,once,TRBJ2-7,TGTGCCAGCAGCTTTTTAAATGACGGAACCAGGTACTTC,CASSFLNDGTRYF
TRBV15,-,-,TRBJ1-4,TGTGCCACCAGCAGAGAAGTGGAAAAACTGTTTTTT,CATSREVEKLFF
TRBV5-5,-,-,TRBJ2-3,TGTGCCAGCAGCTTGGCGCAGGGCCCAGGGACAGATACGCAGTATTTT,CASSLAQGPGTDTQYF
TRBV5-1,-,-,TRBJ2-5,TGCGCCAGCAGCTTGGAGGGGTTCGGGGAGACCCAGTACTTC,CASSLEGFGETQYF
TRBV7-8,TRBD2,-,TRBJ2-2,TGTGCCAGCAGCTTAGTCCCACTAGCGGGGAACACCGGGGAGCTGTTTTTT,CASSLVPLAGNTGELFF
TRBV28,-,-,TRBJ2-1,TGTGCCAGCAGCCTGCTGGATGAGCAGTTCTTC,CASSLLDEQFF